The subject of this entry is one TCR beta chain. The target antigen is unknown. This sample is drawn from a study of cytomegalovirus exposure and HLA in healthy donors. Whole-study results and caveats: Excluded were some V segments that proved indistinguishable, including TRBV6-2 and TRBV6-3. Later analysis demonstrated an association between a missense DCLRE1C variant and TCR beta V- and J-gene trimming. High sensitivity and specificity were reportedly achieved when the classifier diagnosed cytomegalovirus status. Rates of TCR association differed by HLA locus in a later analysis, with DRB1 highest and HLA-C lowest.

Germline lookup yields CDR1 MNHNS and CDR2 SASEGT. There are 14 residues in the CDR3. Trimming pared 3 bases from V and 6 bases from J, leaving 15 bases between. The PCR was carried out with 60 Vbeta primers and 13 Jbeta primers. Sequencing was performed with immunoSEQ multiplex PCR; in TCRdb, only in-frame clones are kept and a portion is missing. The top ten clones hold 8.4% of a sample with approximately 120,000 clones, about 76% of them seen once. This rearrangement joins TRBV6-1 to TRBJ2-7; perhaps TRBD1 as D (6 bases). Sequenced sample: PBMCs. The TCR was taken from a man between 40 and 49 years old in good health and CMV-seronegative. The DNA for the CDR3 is TGTGCCAGCAGTGAGGGGGCCTTCGTAGCCGAGCAGTACTTC. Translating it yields CASSEGAFVAEQYF.